This T cell receptor (beta chain) came from a study of OX40 agonist ivuxolimab in advanced cancers. General study results and limits: The authors did not determine the antigen specificity of the expanded peripheral T cells.

The germline V gene encodes CDR1 SGDLS and CDR2 YYNGEE. The CDR3 has 15 amino acids. V lost 0 bases to trimming and J lost 7 bases; unmatched junction nucleotides: 7. Comments on this clone: The antigen is not known.

Here immunoSEQ multiplex PCR was the method, and the copy in TCRdb shows in-frame clones only, minus some. The table lists about 55,000 clones, 89% of them singletons. The TCR comes from an adult with an advanced solid tumor such as melanoma, head and neck, liver or kidney cancer. Material: CD4+ or CD8+ T cells sorted from blood, obtained in a trial of the OX40 agonist ivuxolimab. This chain links TRBV9 with TRBJ2-1; 7 bases fit TRBD2. The CDR3 loop is CASSVGGGSSNEQFF. The DNA for the CDR3 is TGTGCCAGCAGCGTAGGGGGCGGGAGTAGTAATGAGCAGTTCTTC.